The next 18 T cell receptor beta chains were all read from a single sample in a study of blood T cells in healthy people across ages. The second PCR ran roughly 6 to 11 cycles with a sample-barcoded 5' primer and J-beta primers. MiXCR, run by TCRdb on the 5' RACE reads, gives a single entry per CDR3 protein. The repertoire holds about 1,000,000 distinct CDR3 sequences, around 43% seen once, with about 20% in the top ten. Sample: blood. Receptors originate from a woman aged 55-69 years in good health.

The rearrangement joins TRBV27 to TRBJ1-1; D remains unclear. V lost 5 bases to trimming and J lost 3 bases, with 10 bases between them. The CDR3 sequence is 13 residues long. CDR1 MNHEY and CDR2 SMNVEV come from the germline V gene (reference sequence). The CDR3 DNA sequence: TGTGCCAGCAGTCATACATATGACACTGAAGCTTTCTTT. Protein: CASSHTYDTEAFF.

This clonotype was observed a handful of times. An end of the junction does not agree with germline; a read error may underlie this. V usage is TRBV12-3 or TRBV12-4 and J usage is TRBJ2-5; 10 bases agree with TRBD2. This CDR3 spans 14 amino acids. The CDR3 protein is CASSVAGGTETQYF. DNA for the CDR3: TGTGCCAGCAGTGTAGCGGGAGGCACCGAGACCCAGTACTTC.

This clonotype has at least ten counts. The V and J genes are TRBV4-2 and TRBJ2-3; no clear D. Trimming removed 5 bases from V and 6 bases from J, with 9 bases in between. The CDR3 contains 12 residues. Germline V gene data show CDR1 as LGHNA and CDR2 as YNFKEQ. For the CDR3, the DNA is TGTGCCAGCAGCGTAGGATGGGATACGCAGTATTTT. Translated, it gives CASSVGWDTQYF.

The gene calls are TRBV5-1 and TRBJ2-1; TRBD2 agrees at 7 bases. Germline CDR1 and CDR2: SGHRS and YFSETQ. V lost 0 bases to trimming and J lost 9 bases; unmatched junction nucleotides: 9. The length of the CDR3 is 15 residues. The CDR3 loop reads CASSLASGLVGEQFF. CDR3 sequence (DNA): TGCGCCAGCAGCTTGGCTAGCGGTCTTGTGGGTGAGCAGTTCTTC.

In DNA form, the CDR3 reads TGTGCCAGCAGTTATTCACCCCTCCACTTT. It specifies CASSYSPLHF. The V and J genes are TRBV6-2 or TRBV6-3 and TRBJ1-6, with unresolved D. The V gene lost 3 bases and the J gene lost 9 bases, with 0 bases spanning the gap. The CDR3 has 10 residues. Germline V gives CDR1 MNHEY, CDR2 SVGEGT.

This clonotype was counted ten times or more. V is TRBV6-5 and J is TRBJ1-2; 7 bases agree with TRBD1. The CDR3 runs to 20 residues. The germline V gene has CDR1 MNHEY and CDR2 SVGAGI. The V gene end was trimmed by 4 bases and the J gene end by 5 bases; junction bases not matched to a gene: 25. The CDR3 sequence: CASSSSSFRDSLTGRYGYTF. CDR3 in DNA: TGTGCCAGCAGTTCCTCAAGTTTCCGGGACAGTCTAACGGGTCGGTATGGCTACACCTTC.

The V gene is TRBV28, the J gene TRBJ2-6, with D unresolved. CDR3 size: 15 residues. Trimming took 4 bases from V and 2 from J, leaving 9 bases between them. Germline assignment: CDR1 MDHEN and CDR2 SYDVKM. The CDR3 nucleotides read TGTGCCAGCAGTTATTCCCTGGCTGGGGCCAACGTCCTGACTTTC. Amino acid sequence: CASSYSLAGANVLTF.

The J gene is TRBJ2-7, the V gene TRBV3-1, with D perhaps matching TRBD1 (5 bases). CDR1 and CDR2 (germline): LGHDT, YNNKEL (reference sequence). Trimming took off 1 base at V and 0 bases at J, with 10 bases between the two ends. The length of the CDR3 is 15 residues. CDR3 protein: CASSQAATVSYEQYF. The CDR3 DNA follows: TGTGCCAGCAGCCAAGCGGCGACAGTCTCCTACGAGCAGTACTTC.

CDR3 nucleotides: TGCGCCAGCAATCCAGCTGACAGAGAATCCTACGAGCAGTACTTC. It codes for CASNPADRESYEQYF. The rearrangement links TRBV10-1 to TRBJ2-7, with D perhaps TRBD1 (5 bases). The CDR3 consists of 15 residues. V shed 7 bases and J shed 1 base, with 17 bases lying between them. From germline, CDR1 is WNHNN and CDR2 SYGVQD (reference sequence).

This clonotype was recorded a few times. The genes are TRBV12-3 or TRBV12-4 and TRBJ2-3, with TRBD1 matching over 8 bases. CDR3 length: 16 residues. Trimming at V came to 4 bases and at J to 4 bases, leaving 10 bases not matched to a gene. The CDR3 sequence is CASSSGTGSGADTQYF. In DNA form, the CDR3 reads TGTGCCAGCAGTTCGGGGACAGGCTCTGGGGCAGATACGCAGTATTTT.

This clonotype was detected only once. The J gene is TRBJ2-5, the V gene TRBV25-1; D may be TRBD2 (5 bases). The CDR3 runs 16 residues. Trimming left V 3 bases short and J 1 base short, with 15 bases between. CDR1 MGHDK and CDR2 SYGVNS come from the germline V gene. Written as DNA, the CDR3 is TGTGCCAGCAGTGAGTCAAGAGGGCAACCCCAAGAGACCCAGTACTTC. It codes for CASSESRGQPQETQYF.

This chain connects TRBV14 to TRBJ2-3; D call uncertain. This CDR3 comprises 15 residues. Trimming cost V 7 bases and J 0 bases, with 14 bases left between them. Germline-derived CDR1 and CDR2 are SGHDN and FVKESK. Here the CDR3 reads CASKSGRASTDTQYF. The CDR3 DNA reads TGTGCCAGCAAGAGTGGCAGAGCAAGCACAGATACGCAGTATTTT.

This chain connects TRBV29-1 to TRBJ2-5; the D is unclear. Trimming cost V 0 bases and J 6 bases, with 14 bases left between them. This CDR3 has 14 residues. Germline V CDR1 and CDR2: SQVTM, ANQGSEA. The CDR3 DNA is TGCAGCGTTGAAGATCGGGTTAGGATAAAGACCCAGTACTTC. Its translation is CSVEDRVRIKTQYF.

This clonotype was counted a few times. The CDR3 protein is CSASLYQDRAVLAKNIQYF. In DNA, the CDR3 is TGCAGTGCTAGTCTCTACCAGGACAGGGCTGTACTAGCCAAAAACATTCAGTACTTC. This chain links TRBV20-1 with TRBJ2-4; 8 nucleotides align to TRBD1. Per germline, CDR1 DFQATT and CDR2 SNEGSKA (reference sequence). There are 19 residues in the CDR3. V shed 3 bases and J 0 bases; nucleotides not matched to a gene: 16.

There are many counts of this clonotype. The rearrangement uses TRBV20-1 and TRBJ2-1; TRBD1 might be the D (7 bases). The CDR3 runs 12 residues. From germline, CDR1 is DFQATT and CDR2 SNEGSKA (reference sequence). V was pared by 3 bases and J by 6 bases, with 9 bases between. CDR3 bases: TGCAGTGCTAGGCAGGGGGGCAATGAGCAGTTCTTC. Its protein product is CSARQGGNEQFF.

Note on this clonotype: One end of the junction does not line up with germline, which may come from a read error. The chain uses TRBV20-1 and TRBJ2-3; tentative D call: TRBD2 (6 bases). CDR3 length: 17 amino acids. Germline CDR1 reads DFQATT; CDR2 reads SNEGSKA (reference sequence). In DNA, the CDR3 is TGCAGTGCTAGAGATCCTTGGGGGACTTCTAACACAGTTACGCAGTATTTT. This encodes CSARDPWGTSNTVTQYF.

This clonotype came up a few times. This chain joins TRBV9 and TRBJ1-2; 7 nucleotides agree with TRBD1. Per germline, CDR1 SGDLS and CDR2 YYNGEE. The CDR3 has 13 residues. Trimming at V came to 3 bases and at J to 6 bases, leaving 5 bases not matched to a gene. In DNA form, the CDR3 reads TGTGCCAGCAGCGCGACAGGGCGCAATGGCTACACCTTC. Protein sequence: CASSATGRNGYTF.

The chain couples TRBV18 to TRBJ2-4, with no clear D. The closer fit of TRBJ2-7 to the DNA end suggests the J call may be wrong. Germline CDR1 KGHSH, CDR2 LQKENI. The CDR3 consists of 11 residues. The CDR3 DNA reads as TGTGCCAGCTCCCCGAAGAGCGAGCAGTACTTC. Amino acid sequence: CASSPKSEQYF.